The 20 T cell receptor beta chains given below trace back to one sample, sequenced in a study of blood T cell repertoires in COVID-19. Sequencing used immunoSEQ multiplex PCR; TCRdb keeps in-frame clones, though not all of them. The sample yields some 120,000 clones, approximately 81% seen once. The sequencing input was peripheral blood. The receptors here all came from a woman aged 45 to 65 with acute or convalescent COVID-19.

The chain is built from TRBV30 and TRBJ1-1, with a weak D call TRBD1 (6 bases). This CDR3 is 14 amino acids long. Trimming removed 4 bases from V and 0 bases from J, with 12 bases in between. Germline CDR1 reads GTSNPN; CDR2 reads SVGIG (reference sequence). This CDR3 is CAWIGGLMNTEAFF. CDR3 coding DNA: TGTGCCTGGATAGGGGGATTGATGAACACTGAAGCTTTCTTT.

The chain is built from TRBV27 and TRBJ2-7, with 8 positions matching TRBD1. The CDR3 length is 13 residues. CDR1 MNHEY and CDR2 SMNVEV come from the germline V gene (reference sequence). After removal of 6 bases from V and 7 bases from J, the junction contained 8 bases not matched to a gene. This chain's CDR3 is CASRTQGVGEQYF. The CDR3, as DNA: TGTGCCAGCAGGACACAGGGGGTAGGGGAGCAGTACTTC.

The V call is TRBV27, the J call TRBJ2-1; D is possibly TRBD2 (6 bases). Deletions cut 10 bases from V and 5 bases from J, with 18 bases between. CDR3 length equals 14 residues. Germline V gene lookup returns CDR1 MNHEY and CDR2 SMNVEV (reference sequence). The DNA for the CDR3 is TGTGCCACCCTTTGGAGGGCCGGTCACAATGAGCAGTTCTTC. It yields the protein CATLWRAGHNEQFF.

This clone showed up just a few times. The CDR3 sequence: CASSVTGTRETQYF. The DNA of the CDR3 is TGTGCCAGCAGCGTAACCGGGACTAGGGAGACCCAGTACTTC. V usage is TRBV9 and J usage is TRBJ2-5; TRBD2 agrees at 8 bases. The germline gives CDR1 SGDLS, CDR2 YYNGEE. V shed 1 base and J 5 bases; nucleotides not matched to a gene: 4. The CDR3 has 14 amino acids.

The chain is built from TRBV19 and TRBJ1-3; a weak D match, TRBD1 (5 bases). This CDR3 spans 16 amino acids. Between the trimmed V and J ends, which lost 5 bases and 0 bases, there was a span of 14 bases. The germline V gene has CDR1 LNHDA and CDR2 SQIVND (reference sequence). The CDR3 loop is CASSSAGGGSGNTIYF. CDR3 sequence (DNA): TGTGCCAGTAGTTCGGCCGGGGGTGGCTCTGGAAACACCATATATTTT. Looking up the rest from reference TRBV19 and TRBJ1-3 gives the full variable domain: DGGITQSPKYLFRKEGQNVTLSCEQNLNHDAMYWYRQDPGQGLRLIYYSQIVNDFQKGDIAEGYSVSREKKESFPLTVTSAQKNPTAFYLCASSSAGGGSGNTIYFGEGSWLTVV.

This clone was counted a single time. The genes are TRBV5-1 and TRBJ1-4, with a weak D call TRBD1 (5 bases). The V end lost 0 bases, the J end lost 3 bases, and 12 bases lay between the germline ends. CDR1 and CDR2 from the germline V gene are SGHRS and YFSETQ. The CDR3 consists of 16 residues. CDR3 protein: CASSLEGIVANEKLFF. The CDR3 coding sequence is TGCGCCAGCAGCTTGGAGGGGATAGTGGCTAATGAAAAACTGTTTTTT.

J is TRBJ2-1 and V is TRBV28, with D maybe TRBD2 (5 bases). V shed 3 bases and J shed 5 bases, with 11 bases lying between them. The CDR3 length is 14 residues. In germline, CDR1 is MDHEN, CDR2 SYDVKM. CDR3 in amino acids: CASSLSGGNNEQFF. DNA of the CDR3: TGTGCCAGCAGTTTGAGCGGAGGAAACAATGAGCAGTTCTTC. Supplemented by reference TRBV28 and TRBJ2-1, the full variable domain reads DVKVTQSSRYLVKRTGEKVFLECVQDMDHENMFWYRQDPGLGLRLIYFSYDVKMKEKGDIPEGYSVSREKKERFSLILESASTNQTSMYLCASSLSGGNNEQFFGPGTRLTVL.

This clone has just a few counts. The J gene is TRBJ2-7, the V gene TRBV10-3; TRBD2 might be the D (5 bases). The CDR3 has 14 amino acids. Germline values: CDR1 ENHRY, CDR2 SYGVKD. Trimming left V 3 bases short and J 4 bases short, with 13 bases between. CDR3 nucleotides: TGTGCCATCAGTGAAGTCTCAGGAGGTTACGAGCAGTACTTC. This translates into CAISEVSGGYEQYF.

The V and J genes are TRBV15 and TRBJ2-3; 8 nucleotides match TRBD2. Germline V gene lookup returns CDR1 LNHNV and CDR2 YYDKDF (reference sequence). After removal of 9 bases from V and 5 bases from J, the junction contained 10 bases not matched to a gene. The CDR3 is 14 residues long. The CDR3 loop is CATQEAGVLDTQYF. As DNA, the CDR3 is TGTGCCACGCAGGAAGCGGGGGTTCTAGATACGCAGTATTTT.

The rearrangement joins TRBV5-1 to TRBJ1-1, with TRBD1 as a possible D gene (5 bases). The germline CDR1 and CDR2 sequences are SGHRS and YFSETQ. V lost 4 bases and J 2 bases, leaving 12 bases between the germline ends. The CDR3 spans 14 residues. DNA of the CDR3: TGCGCCAGCAGCCGGACCCAGGGTAACACTGAAGCTTTCTTT. Amino acids: CASSRTQGNTEAFF.

The rearrangement links TRBV7-2 to TRBJ2-5; 9 positions match TRBD2. J was trimmed by 5 bases and V by 1 base; bases with no gene match: 11. This CDR3 has 17 amino acids. Germline V lookup: CDR1 SGHTA, CDR2 FQGNSA. CDR3 coding DNA: TGTGCCAGCAGCTTAGGCCAGCGGGGGGCCCAGGGGGAGACCCAGTACTTC. It specifies CASSLGQRGAQGETQYF.

The gene calls are TRBV6-5 and TRBJ2-1; TRBD1 agrees at 7 bases. The CDR3 is made up of 15 amino acids. Germline V lookup: CDR1 MNHEY, CDR2 SVGAGI. The junction had 10 bases not matched to a gene; V was cut back by 5 bases and J by 6 bases. This CDR3 is CASSKTGVVPNEQFF. The CDR3 DNA reads as TGTGCCAGCAGTAAAACAGGGGTCGTTCCCAATGAGCAGTTCTTC.

The rearrangement links TRBV7-9 to TRBJ2-5; the match to TRBD1 covers 9 bases. The J segment lost 3 bases and the V segment lost 1 base, leaving 9 bases of the junction unmatched. CDR3 length: 17 amino acids. Germline CDR1 is SEHNR and CDR2 is FQNEAQ (reference sequence). CDR3 protein: CASSLGTGTGREETQYF. DNA for the CDR3: TGTGCCAGCAGCTTAGGAACCGGGACAGGGAGAGAAGAGACCCAGTACTTC.

A few counts support this clone. The chain is built from TRBV11-1 and TRBJ2-2; D possibly corresponds to TRBD1 (6 bases). The CDR3 is made up of 13 amino acids. Germline loops: CDR1 SGHAT, CDR2 FQDESV (reference sequence). The germline V and J ends were trimmed by 5 bases and 7 bases, with 11 bases remaining between them. CDR3 in DNA: TGTGCCAGCAGCGGGCGGACAGTCGGGGAGCTGTTTTTT. Its protein product is CASSGRTVGELFF.

The V and J genes are TRBV7-2 and TRBJ2-7; a weak D match, TRBD2 (6 bases). V was pared by 0 bases and J by 3 bases, with 12 bases between. The CDR3 extends over 15 amino acids. Germline V gene lookup returns CDR1 SGHTA and CDR2 FQGNSA. The CDR3 bases are TGTGCCAGCAGCTTAGCGGGACTCCTAAGCTACGAGCAGTACTTC. It encodes CASSLAGLLSYEQYF.

CDR3 sequence: CASRETGGSGNTIYF. CDR3 in DNA: TGTGCCAGCAGGGAGACAGGGGGCTCTGGAAACACCATATATTTT. The chain carries TRBV5-6 and TRBJ1-3, with TRBD1 matching 9 bases. The J segment lost 0 bases and the V segment lost 5 bases, leaving 3 bases of the junction unmatched. The CDR3 consists of 15 residues. Germline CDR1 SGHDT, CDR2 YYEEEE.

This clone has just a few counts. The chain has TRBV6-6 and TRBJ1-6, with 7 nucleotides matching TRBD1. The CDR3 extends over 15 amino acids. Germline CDR1 reads MNHNY; CDR2 reads SVGAGI (reference sequence). The junction had 1 base not matched to a gene; V was cut back by 4 bases and J by 1 base. CDR3 sequence: CASSLQGSYNSPLHF. DNA for the CDR3: TGTGCCAGCAGTTTACAGGGGTCCTATAATTCACCCCTCCACTTT.

V is TRBV9 and J is TRBJ1-1; maybe TRBD1 (5 bases). The CDR3 sequence is 14 residues long. Trimming stripped 4 bases from V and 1 base from J, with 11 bases between. Per germline, CDR1 SGDLS and CDR2 YYNGEE. The CDR3 coding sequence is TGTGCCAGCAGCTTTCAGACAGAGAACACTGAAGCTTTCTTT. Translation: CASSFQTENTEAFF.

This chain uses TRBV20-1 with TRBJ2-1; perhaps TRBD2 as D (5 bases). Germline V gives CDR1 DFQATT, CDR2 SNEGSKA (reference sequence). With 6 bases removed from V and 10 bases from J, the gap between germline ends came to 10 bases. The CDR3 loop spans 10 amino acids. The CDR3 loop is CSAWRLEQFF. For the CDR3, the DNA is TGCAGTGCATGGAGACTAGAGCAGTTCTTC.

Concerning this clone itself: This same CDR3 is encoded by further DNA sequences in the sample. The genes are TRBV3-1 (or the pseudogene TRBV3-2) and TRBJ1-2; D is unresolved. Trimming stripped 1 base from V and 2 bases from J, with 8 bases between. From germline, CDR1 is LGHDT and CDR2 YNNKEL (reference sequence). The CDR3 contains 14 residues. The CDR3 is CASSQATVNYGYTF. The CDR3 DNA reads as TGTGCCAGCAGCCAAGCAACAGTCAACTATGGCTACACCTTC.